A single sample gave rise to the 8 T cell receptor beta chains below, sequenced in a study of neurological immune-mediated disorders. TCRdb passed the 5' RACE reads through MiXCR, listing each CDR3 protein once. The sample lists under 80,000 distinct CDR3 sequences, around 5.5% seen once, with 2.5% to 3% in the top ten. Material: PBMCs. The receptors derive from a woman in her 30s with multiple sclerosis.

Ten or more counts support this clonotype. The rearrangement joins TRBV20-1 to TRBJ1-6; possibly TRBD1 for D (5 bases). CDR1 and CDR2 (germline): DFQATT, SNEGSKA (reference sequence). This CDR3 has 14 residues. The V and J ends lost 3 bases and 7 bases respectively, with 13 bases between them. CDR3 nucleotides: TGCAGTGCTAGCGGAGGGGAGGGGAATTCACCCCTCCACTTT. Translated: CSASGGEGNSPLHF.

This rearrangement joins TRBV2 to TRBJ1-2; D unclear. Looked up from germline, CDR1 is SNHLY and CDR2 is FYNNEI. CDR3 length: 16 amino acids. The V and J ends lost 1 base and 4 bases respectively, with 16 bases between them. The CDR3 bases are TGTGCCAGCAGTGAAGATGAAGTGACTGAGCTCTATGGCTACACCTTC. Protein: CASSEDEVTELYGYTF.

About this clonotype itself: This may come from a read error, since a much larger clone is one base off. The chain employs TRBV12-3 or TRBV12-4 and TRBJ2-7; 9 bases line up with TRBD1. This CDR3 has 14 amino acids. The J segment lost 11 bases and the V segment lost 7 bases, leaving 15 bases of the junction unmatched. The CDR3 region is CASTLTGGQGEKYF. The CDR3 bases are TGTGCCAGCACCCTGACAGGGGGTCAGGGGGAAAAGTACTTC.

This clonotype was picked up a small number of times. This chain connects TRBV20-1 to TRBJ1-2; perhaps TRBD1 as D (5 bases). From germline, CDR1 is DFQATT and CDR2 SNEGSKA (reference sequence). The CDR3 has 12 amino acids. V lost 5 bases to trimming and J lost 8 bases, with 15 bases between them. The CDR3 sequence: CSAPYGGKGYTF. Written as DNA, the CDR3 is TGCAGTGCTCCTTACGGGGGAAAGGGCTACACCTTC.

This clonotype was seen at least ten times. The chain uses TRBV5-6 and TRBJ1-4; D is uncertain. This CDR3 contains 17 residues. The V and J ends lost 1 base and 4 bases respectively, with 17 bases between them. Germline V lookup: CDR1 SGHDT, CDR2 YYEEEE. CDR3 DNA: TGTGCCAGCAGCTTGCAAACAGTTCCCGCTTATAATGAAAAACTGTTTTTT. It yields the protein CASSLQTVPAYNEKLFF.

This clonotype was recorded at least ten times. The V gene is TRBV6-5, the J gene TRBJ1-5; weak D call: TRBD1 (5 bases). The germline V gene has CDR1 MNHEY and CDR2 SVGAGI. CDR3 length equals 13 residues. V was shortened by 6 bases and J by 1 base, with 7 bases between the two germline ends. The CDR3, as DNA: TGTGCCAGCAGGGGGACCAGCAATCAGCCCCAGCATTTT. Translated: CASRGTSNQPQHF.

This clonotype was counted ten times or more. This chain joins TRBV12-3 or TRBV12-4 and TRBJ1-3, with D possibly matching TRBD1 (5 bases). Trimming pared 3 bases from V and 1 base from J, leaving 13 bases between. This CDR3 contains 16 residues. CDR3 coding DNA: TGTGCCAGCAGTTTGTTAGCAGGGATATCTGGAAACACCATATATTTT. Encoded protein: CASSLLAGISGNTIYF.

This clonotype was observed at least ten times. V usage is TRBV5-1 and J usage is TRBJ1-5, with D tentatively TRBD1 (6 bases). The CDR3 has 13 residues. With 2 bases removed from V and 5 bases from J, the gap between germline ends came to 8 bases. Germline V gene lookup returns CDR1 SGHRS and CDR2 YFSETQ. The CDR3 here is CASSLDRYQPQHF. CDR3 DNA: TGCGCCAGCAGCTTAGACAGGTATCAGCCCCAGCATTTT.